A single sample gave rise to the 13 T cell receptor beta chains below, sequenced in a study of T-cell reconstitution after alpha-beta-depleted transplantation in children (dated by TCRdb to the mid-2010s). The library relied on PCR. Sequencing instrument: Illumina HiSeq 2500. To normalize quantification of the TCRbeta repertoire, the TCR libraries were built with molecular barcoding that relied on unique molecular identifiers. TCRdb reran the public reads through fastp at Q25 and MiXCR, keeping productive beta chains. When rows share a CDR3 protein, they turn into one entry using the most common DNA and genes. A total of hundreds of thousands of distinct CDR3 sequences appear in this sample, around 13% of them only once. The ten largest clones take up approximately 2.4% of the sample. The input for sequencing was PBMCs from the stem cell graft donor, taken from the stem cell graft. These receptors all come from a human donor who donated a stem cell graft to a child with acute lymphoblastic leukemia.

This clonotype was seen ten or more times. The J gene is TRBJ1-2, the V gene TRBV20-1; the D is unclear. The CDR3 sequence is 14 residues long. Germline CDR1 DFQATT, CDR2 SNEGSKA (reference sequence). V lost 3 bases and J 7 bases, leaving 18 bases between the germline ends. CDR3 nucleotides: TGCAGTGCTAGTATCGCGGAGGGAAAGGGTGGCTACACCTTC. Translated: CSASIAEGKGGYTF.

This clonotype showed up many times. The chain couples TRBV3-1 to TRBJ2-3; possible D gene TRBD2, 5 bases. V lost 1 base and J 5 bases, leaving 16 bases between the germline ends. The CDR3 is made up of 16 amino acids. Per germline, CDR1 LGHDT and CDR2 YNNKEL (reference sequence). CDR3 DNA: TGTGCCAGCAGCCAAGTTCGGTTTCTTGAGGGAGATACGCAGTATTTT. Amino acids: CASSQVRFLEGDTQYF.

This clonotype was seen at least ten times. The rearrangement joins TRBV7-9 to TRBJ2-7, with a tentative D call TRBD1 (6 bases). Germline CDR1 SEHNR, CDR2 FQNEAQ (reference sequence). The CDR3 loop spans 13 amino acids. V lost 7 bases and J lost 5, with 15 bases in between. CDR3 region: CASNSGHLHEQYF. The DNA of the CDR3 is TGTGCCAGCAACTCGGGACATTTACACGAGCAGTACTTC.

This clonotype was seen ten or more times. The rearrangement uses TRBV5-1 and TRBJ2-7; D not resolved. Germline assignment: CDR1 SGHRS and CDR2 YFSETQ. The length of the CDR3 is 13 residues. Trimming removed 1 base at V and 6 bases at J, with 11 bases between. The CDR3 protein is CASSLYSLAEQYF. CDR3 in DNA: TGCGCCAGCAGCTTGTACAGCCTCGCCGAGCAGTACTTC.

In its sample, this clonotype was seen many times. The V call is TRBV5-1, the J call TRBJ1-5, with D uncertain. This CDR3 region has 14 residues. CDR1 and CDR2 from the germline V gene are SGHRS and YFSETQ. Trimming pared 4 bases from V and 6 bases from J, leaving 14 bases between. Here the CDR3 reads CASSLDTATQPQHF. CDR3 DNA: TGCGCCAGCAGCCTAGATACGGCCACTCAGCCCCAGCATTTT.

This clonotype was seen repeatedly, ten times or more. The chain recombines TRBV10-1 with TRBJ2-2; D is uncertain. The germline V and J ends were trimmed by 7 bases and 3 bases, with 9 bases remaining between them. There are 13 residues in the CDR3. The germline CDR1 and CDR2 sequences are WNHNN and SYGVQD (reference sequence). CDR3 sequence: CASMDRDTGELFF. CDR3 nucleotides: TGCGCCAGCATGGATCGGGACACCGGGGAGCTGTTTTTT.

This clonotype was recorded many times. The genes are TRBV6-2 or TRBV6-3 and TRBJ2-1; D gene ambiguous. Germline CDR1 is MNHEY and CDR2 is SVGEGT. The CDR3 extends over 11 amino acids. Trimming took 5 bases from V and 9 from J, leaving 8 bases between them. DNA of the CDR3: TGTGCCAGCAGTCCACCCTCTGAGCAGTTCTTC. Its protein product is CASSPPSEQFF.

In this sample, this clonotype turned up many times. This sequence joins TRBV20-1 and TRBJ1-4; D uncertain. The CDR3 runs to 12 residues. From germline, CDR1 is DFQATT and CDR2 SNEGSKA (reference sequence). V was cut by 6 bases and J by 1 base, with 6 bases left in between. Here the CDR3 reads CSASETNEKLFF. The CDR3 nucleotides are TGCAGTGCATCCGAAACTAATGAAAAACTGTTTTTT.

The chain is built from TRBV19 and TRBJ1-1; possible D gene TRBD1, 6 bases. V lost 6 bases to trimming and J lost 3 bases, with 14 bases between them. CDR3 length: 14 residues. Germline loops: CDR1 LNHDA, CDR2 SQIVND (reference sequence). DNA of the CDR3: TGTGCCAGTAGCTTTCGGAGGGGGTACACTGAAGCTTTCTTT. Its translation is CASSFRRGYTEAFF.

This clonotype was observed at least ten times. The chain carries TRBV7-2 and TRBJ1-5, with D perhaps matching TRBD1 (5 bases). Trimming removed 5 bases at V and 7 bases at J, with 12 bases between. The CDR3 contains 13 residues. The germline V gene encodes CDR1 SGHTA and CDR2 FQGNSA. The CDR3 here is CASSRDGGQPQHF. For the CDR3, the DNA is TGTGCCAGCAGCCGGGACGGGGGGCAGCCCCAGCATTTT.

This clonotype was picked up many times. The chain couples TRBV14 to TRBJ2-7; D gene uncertain. The CDR3 covers 11 residues. Germline V gene lookup returns CDR1 SGHDN and CDR2 FVKESK. Trimming removed 1 base from V and 4 bases from J, with 2 bases in between. CDR3 nucleotide sequence: TGTGCCAGCAGCCAAGCTTACGAGCAGTACTTC. Its protein is CASSQAYEQYF.

This clonotype was picked up many times. This sequence joins TRBV29-1 and TRBJ2-3; D unresolved. V lost 0 bases and J 4 bases, leaving 11 bases between the germline ends. The CDR3 loop spans 14 amino acids. Germline CDR1 SQVTM, CDR2 ANQGSEA. The CDR3 protein is CSVEDNIRADTQYF. The CDR3 bases are TGCAGCGTTGAAGACAATATCCGGGCAGATACGCAGTATTTT.

This clonotype was detected ten times or more. V is TRBV28 and J is TRBJ2-7; TRBD1 is a possible D gene (6 bases). The V end was cut by 1 base, the J end by 0 bases, with 10 bases between. Germline CDR1 is MDHEN and CDR2 is SYDVKM. CDR3 length: 15 amino acids. CDR3 sequence reads: CASSLSGVSSYEQYF. The DNA for the CDR3 is TGTGCCAGCAGTTTATCAGGGGTGAGCTCCTACGAGCAGTACTTC.